In this sample, the clone carrying this TCR beta chain turned up a few times. The sample is drawn from a study of blood T cell repertoires in COVID-19. Profiling relied on immunoSEQ multiplex PCR, and the TCRdb table lists in-frame clones only, not all of them. The data show more than 95,000 clones, roughly 79% seen once. This CDR3 is 15 amino acids long. Deletions cut 0 bases from V and 5 bases from J, with 13 bases between. Germline-derived CDR1 and CDR2 are MNHEY and SVGAGI. The rearrangement links TRBV6-5 to TRBJ1-2; D is perhaps TRBD1 (6 bases). The clonotype comes from a man older than 75 with acute or convalescent COVID-19. What was sequenced was peripheral blood. CDR3 loop: CASSYSRQGRYGYTF. As DNA, the CDR3 is TGTGCCAGCAGTTACTCGAGGCAGGGGCGATATGGCTACACCTTC.